The rows below give T cell receptor beta chains drawn from one sample of a study of Ad26.COV2.S vaccination and SARS-CoV-2 variants. Clones were read by immunoSEQ multiplex PCR, and TCRdb kept only the in-frame ones, dropping some. This sample has 350,000 to 600,000 clones, with 89% found just once. Here the sequenced sample was peripheral blood, taken in a trial of Ad26.COV2.S vaccine versus placebo. The source of these receptors is a person between 18 and 59 years old who received the Ad26.COV2.S COVID-19 vaccine or a placebo. Each CDR3 is given with its conserved first and last residue. Each record gives: clone size, V gene, J gene, CDR3 protein. A clone size is listed for some rows: how often the clone was seen (once, few, many), or a class if it is expanded.

size: .; V: TRBV11-2; J: TRBJ1-2; CDR3: CASSLGGEIGGYTF
size: .; V: TRBV11-2; J: TRBJ1-1; CDR3: CASSLGTVGFTEAFF
size: .; V: TRBV20-1; J: TRBJ1-2; CDR3: CSATGFYGYTF
size: .; V: TRBV29-1; J: TRBJ2-1; CDR3: CSVEGLSGEDEQFF
size: once; V: TRBV7-9; J: TRBJ2-5; CDR3: CASSPRTSGETQYF
size: .; V: TRBV7-9; J: TRBJ1-2; CDR3: CASSLATGGQPYGYTF
size: .; V: TRBV28; J: TRBJ2-7; CDR3: CASSNAFEVVPYEQYF
size: once; V: TRBV27; J: TRBJ1-1; CDR3: CASSWEGPNTEAFF
size: .; V: TRBV24-1; J: TRBJ1-1; CDR3: CATSDGDIANTEAFF
size: once; V: TRBV7-9; J: TRBJ2-7; CDR3: CASSFHSGPNSYEQYF
size: once; V: TRBV5-1; J: TRBJ2-1; CDR3: CASSTLGTSGSPSYNEQFF
size: .; V: TRBV5-1; J: TRBJ2-7; CDR3: CASSLGAGDSYEQYF
size: .; V: TRBV2; J: TRBJ2-1; CDR3: CASSQDRGPYNEQFF
size: .; V: TRBV27; J: TRBJ1-1; CDR3: CASMGMNTEAFF
size: .; V: TRBV10-3; J: TRBJ1-5; CDR3: CAISTDGAQPQHF
size: .; V: TRBV28; J: TRBJ1-2; CDR3: CAIRGGEARNSNYGYTF
size: .; V: TRBV7-2; J: TRBJ2-7; CDR3: CASSPEPQSYEQYF